A selection of T cell receptor beta chains follows, all from one sample in a study of blood T cell repertoires in COVID-19. The table came from immunoSEQ multiplex PCR; TCRdb's copy has only in-frame clones and leaves some out. The table lists about 250,000 clones, approximately 89% of them singletons, with roughly 6.8% in the top ten. Sequenced: peripheral blood. These receptors all come from a woman aged 25-40 years with COVID-19, enrolled during active disease. CDR3s include the opening cysteine and the closing phenylalanine or tryptophan. Fields, in order: clone size, D gene, V gene, J gene, CDR3 protein, CDR3 DNA. D genes are given only for firm matches. Size values are once, few and many counts, or a class for expanded clones, and some rows have none.

clone size: NA; D gene: TRBD2; V gene: TRBV11-3; J gene: TRBJ2-2; CDR3 protein: CASSRGRVDTGELFF; CDR3 DNA: TGTGCCAGCAGTCGCGGGAGGGTGGACACCGGGGAGCTGTTTTTT
clone size: NA; D gene: TRBD2; V gene: TRBV18; J gene: TRBJ2-1; CDR3 protein: CASSTPTSGGISSYNEQFF; CDR3 DNA: TGTGCCAGCTCAACGCCGACTAGCGGGGGGATTAGCTCCTACAATGAGCAGTTCTTC
clone size: few; D gene: TRBD1; V gene: TRBV4-2; J gene: TRBJ1-1; CDR3 protein: CASSWHRDREVPEAFF; CDR3 DNA: TGTGCCAGCAGCTGGCACCGGGACAGGGAGGTCCCTGAAGCTTTCTTT
clone size: NA; D gene: TRBD2; V gene: TRBV2; J gene: TRBJ2-7; CDR3 protein: CASSAFRGDYEQYF; CDR3 DNA: TGTGCCAGCAGCGCCTTCCGGGGGGACTACGAGCAGTACTTC
clone size: NA; D gene: TRBD2; V gene: TRBV6-1; J gene: TRBJ2-5; CDR3 protein: CASSERPWSGVVETQYF; CDR3 DNA: TGTGCCAGCAGCGAACGGCCATGGAGCGGGGTAGTAGAGACCCAGTACTTC
clone size: NA; D gene: NA; V gene: TRBV4-2; J gene: TRBJ1-5; CDR3 protein: CASSQLIEGPQHF; CDR3 DNA: TGTGCCAGCAGCCAACTAATTGAGGGTCCCCAGCATTTT
clone size: NA; D gene: TRBD1; V gene: TRBV29-1; J gene: TRBJ2-7; CDR3 protein: CSAKARTGTYEQYF; CDR3 DNA: TGCAGCGCTAAGGCCCGGACAGGAACCTACGAGCAGTACTTC
clone size: once; D gene: TRBD2; V gene: TRBV7-8; J gene: TRBJ2-2; CDR3 protein: CASSERLAGEPGELFF; CDR3 DNA: TGTGCCAGCAGCGAACGACTAGCGGGAGAGCCCGGGGAGCTGTTTTTT
clone size: NA; D gene: NA; V gene: TRBV27; J gene: TRBJ1-6; CDR3 protein: CASSWRDPNSPLHF; CDR3 DNA: TGTGCCAGCAGTTGGCGGGACCCCAATTCACCCCTCCACTTT
clone size: NA; D gene: TRBD2; V gene: TRBV5-1; J gene: TRBJ2-3; CDR3 protein: CASRRVPSGGGDTQYF; CDR3 DNA: TGCGCCAGCAGGAGAGTCCCTAGCGGGGGCGGAGATACGCAGTATTTT
clone size: NA; D gene: TRBD1; V gene: TRBV28; J gene: TRBJ1-1; CDR3 protein: CASSFFGDWTGANTEAFF; CDR3 DNA: TGTGCCAGCAGTTTTTTCGGCGACTGGACAGGGGCGAACACTGAAGCTTTCTTT
clone size: NA; D gene: NA; V gene: TRBV7-8; J gene: TRBJ2-1; CDR3 protein: CASSSDTYNEQFF; CDR3 DNA: TGTGCCAGCAGCTCCGATACATACAATGAGCAGTTCTTC
clone size: NA; D gene: TRBD1; V gene: TRBV4-1; J gene: TRBJ2-6; CDR3 protein: CASSQDGTGDSAGANVLTF; CDR3 DNA: TGCGCCAGCAGCCAAGATGGGACAGGGGATTCGGCTGGGGCCAACGTCCTGACTTTC
clone size: few; D gene: NA; V gene: TRBV3-1/TRBV3-2; J gene: TRBJ2-3; CDR3 protein: CASRRRDTGSDTQYF; CDR3 DNA: TGTGCCAGCAGACGACGAGACACAGGGTCAGATACGCAGTATTTT
clone size: NA; D gene: TRBD1; V gene: TRBV6-5; J gene: TRBJ1-5; CDR3 protein: CASSRDRGNQPQHF; CDR3 DNA: TGTGCCAGCAGCCGGGACAGGGGCAATCAGCCCCAGCATTTT
clone size: NA; D gene: NA; V gene: TRBV28; J gene: TRBJ2-3; CDR3 protein: CASSLVDTQYF; CDR3 DNA: TGTGCCAGCAGCCTCGTAGATACGCAGTATTTT
clone size: NA; D gene: NA; V gene: TRBV7-2; J gene: TRBJ1-5; CDR3 protein: CASSHTPGRSGDGQPQHF; CDR3 DNA: TGTGCCAGCAGTCATACACCTGGGCGTTCAGGGGATGGTCAGCCCCAGCATTTT
clone size: NA; D gene: TRBD2; V gene: TRBV23-1; J gene: TRBJ2-2; CDR3 protein: CASSQSCGSVAGELFF; CDR3 DNA: TGCGCCAGCAGTCAATCCTGCGGGAGCGTCGCCGGGGAGCTGTTTTTT
clone size: NA; D gene: TRBD2; V gene: TRBV4-3; J gene: TRBJ2-2; CDR3 protein: CASSRRGGPGELFF; CDR3 DNA: TGCGCCAGCAGCAGGCGGGGGGGCCCCGGGGAGCTGTTTTTT
clone size: NA; D gene: TRBD1; V gene: TRBV2; J gene: TRBJ1-5; CDR3 protein: CASRRTGGFQPQHF; CDR3 DNA: TGTGCCAGCAGGCGGACAGGGGGATTTCAGCCCCAGCATTTT
clone size: once; D gene: NA; V gene: TRBV19; J gene: TRBJ2-6; CDR3 protein: CASNNSGKSGANVLTF; CDR3 DNA: TGTGCCAGTAATAACAGTGGAAAGTCTGGGGCCAACGTCCTGACTTTC
clone size: NA; D gene: NA; V gene: TRBV6-4; J gene: TRBJ1-1; CDR3 protein: CASSLTENTEAFF; CDR3 DNA: TGTGCCAGCAGTTTGACAGAAAACACTGAAGCTTTCTTT
clone size: NA; D gene: NA; V gene: TRBV19; J gene: TRBJ2-7; CDR3 protein: CASSIILRGEQYF; CDR3 DNA: TGTGCCAGTAGTATAATCCTCAGGGGCGAGCAGTACTTC
clone size: NA; D gene: TRBD1; V gene: TRBV4-1; J gene: TRBJ1-2; CDR3 protein: CASSPDRGGYGYTF; CDR3 DNA: TGCGCCAGCAGCCCCGACAGGGGAGGATATGGCTACACCTTC
clone size: NA; D gene: NA; V gene: TRBV12-3/TRBV12-4; J gene: TRBJ2-1; CDR3 protein: CASSPLYNEQFF; CDR3 DNA: TGTGCCAGCTCCCCCCTCTACAATGAGCAGTTCTTC
clone size: NA; D gene: TRBD2; V gene: TRBV7-2; J gene: TRBJ2-3; CDR3 protein: CASSYLGLAGTDTQYF; CDR3 DNA: TGTGCCAGCAGCTACCTGGGACTAGCGGGCACAGATACGCAGTATTTT
clone size: NA; D gene: TRBD2; V gene: TRBV19; J gene: TRBJ2-2; CDR3 protein: CASSLASGGAVSTGELFF; CDR3 DNA: TGTGCCAGTAGTCTGGCTAGCGGGGGGGCAGTTAGCACCGGGGAGCTGTTTTTT
clone size: NA; D gene: NA; V gene: TRBV14; J gene: TRBJ1-2; CDR3 protein: CASSQSGAGRTRSGYTF; CDR3 DNA: TGTGCCAGCAGCCAATCTGGGGCAGGGCGTACTCGAAGCGGCTACACCTTC
clone size: NA; D gene: NA; V gene: TRBV28; J gene: TRBJ1-1; CDR3 protein: CASRTPMNTEAFF; CDR3 DNA: TGTGCCAGCAGGACACCAATGAACACTGAAGCTTTCTTT
clone size: NA; D gene: TRBD2; V gene: TRBV7-2; J gene: TRBJ2-4; CDR3 protein: CASSPLAGGGILYF; CDR3 DNA: TGTGCCAGCAGCCCTCTAGCGGGAGGGGGGATCCTGTACTTC
clone size: NA; D gene: TRBD1; V gene: TRBV5-1; J gene: TRBJ1-1; CDR3 protein: CASSLGQGAEAFF; CDR3 DNA: TGCGCCAGCAGCTTGGGACAGGGGGCTGAAGCTTTCTTT
clone size: once; D gene: NA; V gene: TRBV7-9; J gene: TRBJ2-1; CDR3 protein: CASRTKNNEQFF; CDR3 DNA: TGTGCCAGCAGAACAAAAAACAATGAGCAGTTCTTC
clone size: NA; D gene: NA; V gene: TRBV6-2/TRBV6-3; J gene: TRBJ2-1; CDR3 protein: CASSYHTHTSGVYNEQFF; CDR3 DNA: TGTGCCAGCAGTTATCATACCCACACCTCGGGGGTCTACAATGAGCAGTTCTTC
clone size: NA; D gene: NA; V gene: TRBV6-5; J gene: TRBJ2-7; CDR3 protein: CASSYSTTYYPYEQYF; CDR3 DNA: TGTGCCAGCAGTTACTCGACGACATATTATCCCTACGAGCAGTACTTC
clone size: once; D gene: NA; V gene: TRBV25-1; J gene: TRBJ1-1; CDR3 protein: CASRGGPPGSEAFF; CDR3 DNA: TGTGCCAGCAGAGGCGGGCCCCCGGGCTCTGAAGCTTTCTTT
clone size: NA; D gene: TRBD1; V gene: TRBV5-1; J gene: TRBJ1-4; CDR3 protein: CASSPDGTGNEKLFF; CDR3 DNA: TGCGCCAGCAGCCCAGACGGGACAGGGAATGAAAAACTGTTTTTT
clone size: NA; D gene: NA; V gene: TRBV25-1; J gene: TRBJ2-7; CDR3 protein: CASSDLRAYEQYF; CDR3 DNA: TGTGCCAGCAGTGATCTCCGGGCCTACGAGCAGTACTTC
clone size: NA; D gene: TRBD1; V gene: TRBV5-5; J gene: TRBJ1-1; CDR3 protein: CASSLPRQGPLGAFF; CDR3 DNA: TGTGCCAGCAGCTTGCCGAGACAGGGGCCTCTAGGGGCTTTCTTT